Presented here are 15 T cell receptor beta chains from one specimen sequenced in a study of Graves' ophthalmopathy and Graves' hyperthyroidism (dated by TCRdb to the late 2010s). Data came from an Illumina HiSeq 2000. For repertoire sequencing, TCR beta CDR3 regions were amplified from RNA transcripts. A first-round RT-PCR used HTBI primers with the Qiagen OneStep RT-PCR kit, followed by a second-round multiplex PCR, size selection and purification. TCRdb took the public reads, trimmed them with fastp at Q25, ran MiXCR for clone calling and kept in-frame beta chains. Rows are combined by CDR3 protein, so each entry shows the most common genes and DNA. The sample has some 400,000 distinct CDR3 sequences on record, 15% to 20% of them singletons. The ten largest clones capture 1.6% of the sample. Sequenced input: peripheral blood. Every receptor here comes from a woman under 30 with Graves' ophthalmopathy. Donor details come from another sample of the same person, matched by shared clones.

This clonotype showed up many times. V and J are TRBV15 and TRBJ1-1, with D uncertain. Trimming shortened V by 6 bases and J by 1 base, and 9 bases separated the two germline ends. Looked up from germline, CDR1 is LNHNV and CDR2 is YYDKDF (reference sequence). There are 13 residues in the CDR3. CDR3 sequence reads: CATSTSSNTEAFF. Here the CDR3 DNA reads TGTGCCACCAGTACCTCGTCGAACACTGAAGCTTTCTTT.

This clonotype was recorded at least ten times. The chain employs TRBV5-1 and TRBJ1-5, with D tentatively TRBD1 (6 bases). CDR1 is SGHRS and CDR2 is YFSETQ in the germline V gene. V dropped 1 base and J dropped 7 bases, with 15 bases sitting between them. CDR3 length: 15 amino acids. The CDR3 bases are TGCGCCAGCAGCTTGTCGGGGGGCACGGGACAGCCCCAGCATTTT. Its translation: CASSLSGGTGQPQHF.

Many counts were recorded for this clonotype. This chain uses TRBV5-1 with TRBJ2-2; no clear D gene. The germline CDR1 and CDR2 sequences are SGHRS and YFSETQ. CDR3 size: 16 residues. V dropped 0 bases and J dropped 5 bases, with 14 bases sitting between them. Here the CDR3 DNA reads TGCGCCAGCAGCTTGGCTCCTTCCAGCCCTACCGGGGAGCTGTTTTTT. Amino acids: CASSLAPSSPTGELFF.

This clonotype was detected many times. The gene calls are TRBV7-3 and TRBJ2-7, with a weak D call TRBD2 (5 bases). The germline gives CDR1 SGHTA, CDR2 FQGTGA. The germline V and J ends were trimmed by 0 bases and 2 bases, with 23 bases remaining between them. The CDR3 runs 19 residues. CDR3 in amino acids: CASSLTGISARAVPYEQYF. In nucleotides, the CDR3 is TGTGCCAGCAGCTTAACGGGTATCAGTGCGCGGGCCGTTCCCTACGAGCAGTACTTC.

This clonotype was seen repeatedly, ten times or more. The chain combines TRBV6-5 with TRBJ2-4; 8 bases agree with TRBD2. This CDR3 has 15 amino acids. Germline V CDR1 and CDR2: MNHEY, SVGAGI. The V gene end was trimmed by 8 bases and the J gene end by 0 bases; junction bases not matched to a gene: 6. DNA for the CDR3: TGTGCCAGCCATCGGGAGGGGGGAGCCAAAAACATTCAGTACTTC. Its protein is CASHREGGAKNIQYF.

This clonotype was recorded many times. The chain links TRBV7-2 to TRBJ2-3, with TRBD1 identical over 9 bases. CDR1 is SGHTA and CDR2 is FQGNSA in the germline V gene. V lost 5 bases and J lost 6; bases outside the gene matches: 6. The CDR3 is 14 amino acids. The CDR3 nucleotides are TGTGCCAGCAGCGTTAACAGGGGGCTGGATACGCAGTATTTT. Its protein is CASSVNRGLDTQYF. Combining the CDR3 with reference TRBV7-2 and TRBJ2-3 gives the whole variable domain GAGVSQSPSNKVTEKGKDVELRCDPISGHTALYWYRQSLGQGLEFLIYFQGNSAPDKSGLPSDRFSAERTGGSVSTLTIQRTQQEDSAVYLCASSVNRGLDTQYFGPGTRLTVL.

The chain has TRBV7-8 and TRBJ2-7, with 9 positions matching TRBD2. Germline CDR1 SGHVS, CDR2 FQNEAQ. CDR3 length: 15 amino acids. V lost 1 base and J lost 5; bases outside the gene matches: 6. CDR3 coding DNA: TGTGCCAGCAGCTTAGGCAGGGCGGGGGGGCACGAGCAGTACTTC. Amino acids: CASSLGRAGGHEQYF.

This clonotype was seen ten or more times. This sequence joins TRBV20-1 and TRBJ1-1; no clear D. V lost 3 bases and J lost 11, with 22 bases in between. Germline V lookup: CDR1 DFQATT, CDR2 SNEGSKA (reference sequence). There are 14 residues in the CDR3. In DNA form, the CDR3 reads TGCAGTGCTAGGCTTGACCCCTATAACACTGTGGCTTTCTTT. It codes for CSARLDPYNTVAFF.

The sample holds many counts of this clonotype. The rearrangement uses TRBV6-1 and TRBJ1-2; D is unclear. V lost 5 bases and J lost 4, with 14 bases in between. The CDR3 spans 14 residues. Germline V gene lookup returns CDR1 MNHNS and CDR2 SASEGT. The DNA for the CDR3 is TGTGCCAGCAGTCCAACAGCAAACAGCTATGGCTACACCTTC. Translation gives CASSPTANSYGYTF.

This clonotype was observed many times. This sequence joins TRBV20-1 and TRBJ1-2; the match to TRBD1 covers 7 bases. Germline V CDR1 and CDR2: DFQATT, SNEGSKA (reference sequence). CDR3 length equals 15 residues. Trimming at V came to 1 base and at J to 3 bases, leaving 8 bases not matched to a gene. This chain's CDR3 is CSARALRGGDYGYTF. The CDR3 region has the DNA TGCAGTGCTAGAGCGCTCAGGGGGGGCGACTATGGCTACACCTTC.

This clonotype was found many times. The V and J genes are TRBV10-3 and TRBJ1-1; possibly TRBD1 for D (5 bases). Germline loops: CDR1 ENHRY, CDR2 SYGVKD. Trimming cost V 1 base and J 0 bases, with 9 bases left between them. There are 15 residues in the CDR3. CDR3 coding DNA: TGTGCCATCAGTGAGTTAGACAGCCTGAACACTGAAGCTTTCTTT. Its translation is CAISELDSLNTEAFF.

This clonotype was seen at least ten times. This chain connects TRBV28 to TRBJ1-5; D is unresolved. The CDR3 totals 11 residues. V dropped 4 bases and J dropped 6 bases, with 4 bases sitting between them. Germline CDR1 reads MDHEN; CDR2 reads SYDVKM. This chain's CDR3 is CASSYGQPQHF. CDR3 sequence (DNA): TGTGCCAGCAGTTATGGTCAGCCCCAGCATTTT.

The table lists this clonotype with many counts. DNA of the CDR3: TGCAGCGTTGTGATCAGGGGACTCTCCTACGAGCAGTACTTC. Residues: CSVVIRGLSYEQYF. J is TRBJ2-7 and V is TRBV29-1; D possibly uses TRBD1 or TRBD2 (6 bases each). V was trimmed by 4 bases and J by 0 bases, leaving 13 bases between them. From germline, CDR1 is SQVTM and CDR2 ANQGSEA. The length of the CDR3 is 14 residues.

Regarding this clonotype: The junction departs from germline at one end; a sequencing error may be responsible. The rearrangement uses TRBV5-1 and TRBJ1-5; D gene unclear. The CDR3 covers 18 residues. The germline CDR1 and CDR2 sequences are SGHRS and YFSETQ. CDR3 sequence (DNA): TGCGCCAGCAGCTTGTTTAGAGGCGGAAAGCGGAGCAATCTGCCCCAGCATTTT. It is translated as CASSLFRGGKRSNLPQHF.

DNA for the CDR3: TGTGCCCAACGAAACTCTGGGGCCAACGTCCTGACTTTC. It codes for CAQRNSGANVLTF. V gene TRBV30 combines with J gene TRBJ2-6; D call uncertain. CDR1 and CDR2 (germline): GTSNPN, SVGIG (reference sequence). V lost 8 bases, J lost 0 bases, and 8 bases lay in between. The CDR3 runs to 13 residues.